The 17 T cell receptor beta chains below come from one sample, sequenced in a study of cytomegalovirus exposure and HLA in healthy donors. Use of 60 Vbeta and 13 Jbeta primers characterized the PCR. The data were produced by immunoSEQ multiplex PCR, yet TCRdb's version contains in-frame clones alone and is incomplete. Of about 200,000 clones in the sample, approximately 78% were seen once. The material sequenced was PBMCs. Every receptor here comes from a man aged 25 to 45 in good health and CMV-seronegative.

The CDR3 loop is CASSEAFRGSEQYF. In nucleotides, the CDR3 is TGTGCCAGCAGTGAAGCCTTCAGGGGATCCGAGCAGTACTTC. The chain recombines TRBV6-1 with TRBJ2-7; possibly TRBD1 for D (6 bases). Trimming took off 0 bases at V and 6 bases at J, with 12 bases between the two ends. Germline CDR1 reads MNHNS; CDR2 reads SASEGT. This CDR3 has 14 residues.

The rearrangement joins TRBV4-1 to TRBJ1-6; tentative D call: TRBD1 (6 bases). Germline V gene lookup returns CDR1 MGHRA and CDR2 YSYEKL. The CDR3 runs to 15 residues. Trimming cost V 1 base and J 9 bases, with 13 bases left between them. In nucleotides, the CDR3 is TGCGCCAGCAGCCAAGGATTTGGGGGCGCTTCACCCCTCCACTTT. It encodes CASSQGFGGASPLHF.

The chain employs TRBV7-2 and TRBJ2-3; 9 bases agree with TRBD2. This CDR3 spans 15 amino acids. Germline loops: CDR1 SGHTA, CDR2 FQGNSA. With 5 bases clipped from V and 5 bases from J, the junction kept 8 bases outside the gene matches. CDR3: CASSDSAGGLDTQYF. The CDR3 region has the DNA TGTGCCAGCAGCGACTCAGCGGGGGGACTAGATACGCAGTATTTT.

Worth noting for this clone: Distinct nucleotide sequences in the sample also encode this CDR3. The CDR3 DNA follows: TGTGCCAGCAGCGTAGGCGGACAGGGGTATTCACCCCTCCACTTT. It yields the protein CASSVGGQGYSPLHF. The chain joins TRBV9 to TRBJ1-6, with 9 bases identical to TRBD1. CDR3 length: 15 residues. V shed 0 bases and J 8 bases; nucleotides not matched to a gene: 3. The germline gives CDR1 SGDLS, CDR2 YYNGEE.

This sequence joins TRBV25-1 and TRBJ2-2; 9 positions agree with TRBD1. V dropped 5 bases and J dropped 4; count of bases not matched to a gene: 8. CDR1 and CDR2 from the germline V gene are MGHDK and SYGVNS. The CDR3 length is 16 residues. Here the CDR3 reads CASSPRTGVPTGELFF. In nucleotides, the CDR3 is TGTGCCAGCAGTCCCCGGACAGGGGTCCCCACCGGGGAGCTGTTTTTT.

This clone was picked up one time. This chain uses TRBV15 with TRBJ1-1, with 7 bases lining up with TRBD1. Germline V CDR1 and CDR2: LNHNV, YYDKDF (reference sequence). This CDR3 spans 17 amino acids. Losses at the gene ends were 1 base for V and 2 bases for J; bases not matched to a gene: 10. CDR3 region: CATSRVTGTHQNTEAFF. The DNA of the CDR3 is TGTGCCACCAGCAGAGTGACAGGGACCCATCAAAACACTGAAGCTTTCTTT.

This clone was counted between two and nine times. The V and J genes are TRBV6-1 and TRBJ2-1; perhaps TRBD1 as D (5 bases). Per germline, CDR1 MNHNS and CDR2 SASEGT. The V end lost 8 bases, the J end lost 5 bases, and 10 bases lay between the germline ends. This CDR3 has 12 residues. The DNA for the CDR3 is TGTGCCAGCCAACAGGCGAACAATGAGCAGTTCTTC. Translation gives CASQQANNEQFF.

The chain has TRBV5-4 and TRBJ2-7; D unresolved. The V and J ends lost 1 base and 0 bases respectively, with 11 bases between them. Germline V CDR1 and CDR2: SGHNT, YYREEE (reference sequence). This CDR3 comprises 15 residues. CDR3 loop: CASSLRGSHSYEQYF. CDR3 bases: TGTGCCAGCAGCTTGCGAGGATCCCACTCCTACGAGCAGTACTTC.

DNA for the CDR3: TGTGCCAGCAGCTTTCAGACATCGCCAGCTAACTATGGCTACACCTTC. It translates to CASSFQTSPANYGYTF. This chain uses TRBV7-8 with TRBJ1-2; D ambiguous. This CDR3 has 16 residues. The germline V gene encodes CDR1 SGHVS and CDR2 FQNEAQ. With 3 bases removed from V and 0 bases from J, the gap between germline ends came to 14 bases.

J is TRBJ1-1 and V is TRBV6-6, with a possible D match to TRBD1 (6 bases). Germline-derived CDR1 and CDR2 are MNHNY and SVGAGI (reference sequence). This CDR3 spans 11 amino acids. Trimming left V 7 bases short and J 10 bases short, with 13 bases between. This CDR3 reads CASNQGWVAFF. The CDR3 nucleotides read TGTGCCAGCAATCAGGGGTGGGTAGCTTTCTTT.

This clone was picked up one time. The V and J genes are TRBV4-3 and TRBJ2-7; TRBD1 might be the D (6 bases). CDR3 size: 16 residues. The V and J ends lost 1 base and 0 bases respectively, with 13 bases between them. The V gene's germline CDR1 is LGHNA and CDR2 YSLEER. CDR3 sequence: CASSQATGANSYEQYF. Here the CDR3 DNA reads TGCGCCAGCAGCCAAGCGACAGGCGCCAACTCCTACGAGCAGTACTTC.

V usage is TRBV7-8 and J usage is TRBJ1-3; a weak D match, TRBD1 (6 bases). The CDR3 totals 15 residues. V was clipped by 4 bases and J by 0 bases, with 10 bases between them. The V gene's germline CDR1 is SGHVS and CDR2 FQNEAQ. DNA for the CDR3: TGTGCCAGCAGCTCCGGACAGCCCTCTGGAAACACCATATATTTT. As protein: CASSSGQPSGNTIYF.

CDR3 residues: CASSLVAGGHQETQYF. As DNA, the CDR3 is TGCGCCAGCAGCTTGGTTGCGGGGGGCCACCAAGAGACCCAGTACTTC. The V and J genes are TRBV5-1 and TRBJ2-5, with TRBD2 identical over 8 bases. Looked up from germline, CDR1 is SGHRS and CDR2 is YFSETQ. Trimming cost V 0 bases and J 0 bases; bases outside gene matches: 4. The CDR3 is 16 amino acids.

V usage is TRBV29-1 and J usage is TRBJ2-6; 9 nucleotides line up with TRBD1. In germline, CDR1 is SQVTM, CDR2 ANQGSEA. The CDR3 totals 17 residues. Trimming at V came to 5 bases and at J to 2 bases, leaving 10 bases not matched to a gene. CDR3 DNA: TGCAGCGTTTCCGTTGACAGGGGGGTAGCTGGGGCCAACGTCCTGACTTTC. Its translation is CSVSVDRGVAGANVLTF.

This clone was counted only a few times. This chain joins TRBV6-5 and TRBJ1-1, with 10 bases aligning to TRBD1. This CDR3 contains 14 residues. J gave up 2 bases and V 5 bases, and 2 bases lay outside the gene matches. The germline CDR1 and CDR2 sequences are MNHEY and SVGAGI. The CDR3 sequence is CASSVTGGNTEAFF. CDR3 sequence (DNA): TGTGCCAGCAGTGTGACAGGGGGCAACACTGAAGCTTTCTTT.

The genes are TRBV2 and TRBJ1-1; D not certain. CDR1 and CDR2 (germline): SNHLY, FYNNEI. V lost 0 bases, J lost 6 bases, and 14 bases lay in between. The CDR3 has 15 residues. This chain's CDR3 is CASSEARTGGAEAFF. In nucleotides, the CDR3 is TGTGCCAGCAGTGAAGCCCGGACTGGCGGGGCTGAAGCTTTCTTT.

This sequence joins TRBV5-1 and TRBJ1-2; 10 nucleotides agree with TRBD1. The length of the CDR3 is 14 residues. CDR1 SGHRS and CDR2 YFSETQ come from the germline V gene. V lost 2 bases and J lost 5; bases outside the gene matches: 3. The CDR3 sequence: CASSLGTGVYGYTF. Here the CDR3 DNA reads TGCGCCAGCAGCTTAGGGACAGGGGTGTATGGCTACACCTTC.